This TCR beta chain originates from a study of cytomegalovirus exposure and HLA in healthy donors. Points from the study as a whole: Immune exposure was documented only through CMV serostatus. Presence/absence analyses rested on an assumption that sequencing depth was roughly uniform across donors.

This clone has just one count. What it binds is not known. All donors participated as healthy donors of bone marrow. At the time of sampling, donors were nominally healthy, though unrecorded immune exposures were likely. The germline V gene encodes CDR1 MDHEN and CDR2 SYDVKM. CDR3 length: 18 residues. V lost 6 bases, J lost 0 bases, and 18 bases lay in between. PCR involved 60 Vbeta and 13 Jbeta primers. Generated by immunoSEQ multiplex PCR, the TCRdb table keeps only in-frame clones and is missing some. The sample consists of 96,000 or so clones, approximately 75% of them appearing once. The receptor's source is a female donor in good health and CMV-seropositive. The sequenced sample was PBMCs. The J gene is TRBJ2-6, the V gene TRBV28, with D possibly being TRBD2 (5 bases). The CDR3 is CASSFLGVSGSGANVLTF. The CDR3 DNA reads as TGTGCCAGCAGCTTCCTCGGGGTGTCGGGCTCTGGGGCCAACGTCCTGACTTTC.